Below are 3 T cell receptor beta chains sequenced from a single sample in a study of response to subunit inactivated influenza vaccine. Each CDR3 protein is one row after TCRdb ran MiXCR on the RT-PCR reads. The sample shows about 570,000 distinct CDR3 sequences, about 10% of them seen only once. This same sample was also part of a study on T cells expressing NK-cell markers. According to that study: UMI-tagged 5'RACE template switching yielded the TCR beta cDNA.

Material: PBMCs from blood, obtained on the day of vaccination. All receptors come from a man aged 50 to 59 who received an inactivated influenza vaccine.

The table lists this clonotype with a few counts. V gene TRBV29-1 combines with J gene TRBJ2-3; TRBD1 agrees at 7 bases. Germline CDR1 is SQVTM and CDR2 is ANQGSEA. The CDR3 covers 12 residues. J gave up 6 bases and V 7 bases, and 7 bases lay outside the gene matches. The CDR3, as DNA: TGCAGCGGCCGACAGGGCGTCGATACGCAGTATTTT. It encodes CSGRQGVDTQYF.

The J gene is TRBJ2-7, the V gene TRBV12-3 or TRBV12-4, with D perhaps TRBD1 (5 bases). Trimming stripped 4 bases from V and 2 bases from J, with 9 bases between. The CDR3 is 13 amino acids. CDR3 sequence: CASSYRNPYEQYF. CDR3 in DNA: TGTGCCAGCAGTTACAGGAATCCCTACGAGCAGTACTTC.

The V gene is TRBV4-3, the J gene TRBJ1-1, with TRBD1 as a possible D gene (5 bases). In germline, CDR1 is LGHNA, CDR2 YSLEER. The CDR3 length is 14 residues. The germline V and J ends were trimmed by 0 bases and 6 bases, with 11 bases remaining between them. This CDR3 is CASSQEGWGAEAFF. The CDR3 nucleotides read TGCGCCAGCAGCCAAGAAGGATGGGGGGCTGAAGCTTTCTTT.